Listed below are T cell receptor beta chains from one sample, sequenced in a study of T cell changes during pregnancy in multiple sclerosis. Assay used: immunoSEQ multiplex PCR; TCRdb lists only in-frame clones, some missing. The data contain over 70,000 clones, around 94% of them seen just once; the ten biggest clones take up approximately 0.84%. Sequencing used peripheral blood, obtained in the third trimester of pregnancy. The receptors stem from a female donor with multiple sclerosis, enrolled in a pregnancy study. CDR3s include the opening cysteine and the closing phenylalanine or tryptophan.

V	J	CDR3
TRBV18	TRBJ2-1	CASSPKNEQFF
TRBV16	TRBJ1-1	CASSQTGGTEAFF
TRBV13	TRBJ2-3	CASGRDSADTQYF
TRBV28	TRBJ2-7	CASSPWGLAGGGYEQYF
TRBV2	TRBJ2-7	CASWTGGGHEQYF
TRBV5-1	TRBJ2-7	CASSPSGPYEQYF
TRBV7-2	TRBJ1-4	CASSLSYRGEKLFF
TRBV7-2	TRBJ1-4	CASSFGGTNEKLFF
TRBV6-5	TRBJ2-3	CASSLTGADTQYF
TRBV7-9	TRBJ2-3	CASSLRASGSSNTQYF
TRBV30	TRBJ1-5	CAWSSSVNQPQHF
TRBV9	TRBJ1-5	CASSPQAGGHQPQHF
TRBV28	TRBJ1-1	CASSLYPDGEAFF
TRBV27	TRBJ2-5	CASSLGQGLEETQYF
TRBV7-9	TRBJ1-2	CASSLLVYGYTF
TRBV19	TRBJ1-5	CASSMGHSNQPQHF